The 29 T cell receptor beta chains below all came from one sample that was sequenced in a study of shared clonotypes between healthy human individuals. Sequencing used immunoSEQ multiplex PCR; TCRdb keeps in-frame clones, though not all of them. The sample shows 450,000 to 700,000 clones, 95% to 96% of them seen only once. Naivety among CD8 cells was defined by CD45RO negativity and positive CCR7 selection, thereby excluding terminally differentiated effector memory CD45RA+ cells. Sequenced material: naive CD8+ T cells sorted from blood. The receptors derive from a woman aged 25 to 39 in good health.

The rearrangement joins TRBV28 to TRBJ2-1, with TRBD2 as a possible D gene (6 bases). The CDR3 totals 16 residues. Germline-derived CDR1 and CDR2 are MDHEN and SYDVKM. Trimming cost V 3 bases and J 3 bases, with 15 bases left between them. CDR3: CASSLIRGIVYNEQFF. The CDR3 nucleotides are TGTGCCAGCAGTTTGATTCGCGGGATCGTCTACAATGAGCAGTTCTTC.

This clone has just a few counts. The rearrangement links TRBV7-2 to TRBJ2-7; TRBD2 might be the D (6 bases). Germline values: CDR1 SGHTA, CDR2 FQGNSA. The CDR3 has 14 amino acids. The V and J ends lost 4 bases and 6 bases respectively, with 16 bases between them. The DNA for the CDR3 is TGTGCCAGCAGCTCATACGGGGGTACTGGCGAGCAGTACTTC. Residues: CASSSYGGTGEQYF.

The V call is TRBV13, the J call TRBJ2-7; 8 bases agree with TRBD2. There are 17 residues in the CDR3. The germline V gene encodes CDR1 PRHDT and CDR2 FYEKMQ (reference sequence). V lost 3 bases, J lost 3 bases, and 13 bases stayed unmatched. CDR3 in amino acids: CASSFLGELAGNYEQYF. As DNA, the CDR3 is TGTGCCAGCAGCTTCCTGGGGGAATTAGCGGGAAACTACGAGCAGTACTTC.

This sequence joins TRBV27 and TRBJ2-7; no firm D call. The CDR3 is made up of 13 amino acids. Looked up from germline, CDR1 is MNHEY and CDR2 is SMNVEV (reference sequence). Trimming pared 2 bases from V and 5 bases from J, leaving 10 bases between. The CDR3 sequence: CASSLQPPNEQYF. As DNA, the CDR3 is TGTGCCAGCAGTTTACAGCCCCCCAACGAGCAGTACTTC.

The genes are TRBV28 and TRBJ2-5; TRBD2 matches at 10 bases. With V trimmed by 5 bases and J by 2 bases, 5 bases remained unmatched. This CDR3 contains 15 residues. Germline CDR1 MDHEN, CDR2 SYDVKM. The CDR3 bases are TGTGCCAGCAGTGTAGCTAGCGGGGGTCAAGAGACCCAGTACTTC. It encodes CASSVASGGQETQYF.

J is TRBJ2-5 and V is TRBV7-6, with TRBD2 as a possible D gene (5 bases). CDR3 size: 15 residues. Trimming cost V 0 bases and J 4 bases, with 12 bases left between them. Germline V gene lookup returns CDR1 SGHVS and CDR2 FNYEAQ. The CDR3 sequence is CASSLARLPLETQYF. The DNA for the CDR3 is TGTGCCAGCAGCTTAGCCCGACTACCATTAGAGACCCAGTACTTC. Full variable domain (missing parts from reference TRBV7-6 and TRBJ2-5): GAGVSQSPRYKVTKRGQDVALRCDPISGHVSLYWYRQALGQGPEFLTYFNYEAQQDKSGLPNDRFSAERPEGSISTLTIQRTEQRDSAMYRCASSLARLPLETQYFGPGTRLLVL.

This chain uses TRBV28 with TRBJ1-2, with D perhaps TRBD1 (6 bases). V was cut by 6 bases and J by 3 bases, with 23 bases left in between. Germline V lookup: CDR1 MDHEN, CDR2 SYDVKM. The CDR3 extends over 17 amino acids. CDR3 DNA sequence: TGTGCCAGCAGGAAAATCAGGGGAAGGGGTATGCACTATGGCTACACCTTC. This translates into CASRKIRGRGMHYGYTF.

V and J are TRBV27 and TRBJ1-2; 9 nucleotides line up with TRBD1. CDR1 MNHEY and CDR2 SMNVEV come from the germline V gene (reference sequence). V dropped 6 bases and J dropped 2; count of bases not matched to a gene: 10. The CDR3 has 16 amino acids. For the CDR3, the DNA is TGTGCCAGCAGCCGATCCCACAGGGGGCCGAACTATGGCTACACCTTC. Encoded protein: CASSRSHRGPNYGYTF.

This chain connects TRBV21-1 to TRBJ2-7; the tabulated D call, TRBD1, remains unverified against the DNA. TRBV21-1 is a pseudogene. There are 16 residues in the CDR3. This chain's CDR3 is CASSSGQGLFKYEQYF. The CDR3 DNA follows: TGTGCCAGCAGCAGCGGACAGGGGCTTTTTAAATACGAGCAGTACTTC.

The genes are TRBV19 and TRBJ1-2, with 8 bases fitting TRBD1. This CDR3 is built from 14 residues. The germline gives CDR1 LNHDA, CDR2 SQIVND (reference sequence). V shed 7 bases and J 2 bases; nucleotides not matched to a gene: 6. This CDR3 is CASTLDRVNYGYTF. The CDR3 DNA sequence: TGTGCCAGTACCTTGGACAGGGTGAACTATGGCTACACCTTC.

The V and J genes are TRBV28 and TRBJ1-4, with a tentative D call TRBD1 (5 bases). This CDR3 has 13 residues. Germline CDR1 MDHEN, CDR2 SYDVKM. Trimming cost V 3 bases and J 7 bases, with 9 bases left between them. The chain's CDR3 is CASSFQGGEKLFF. For the CDR3, the DNA is TGTGCCAGCAGTTTCCAGGGAGGTGAAAAACTGTTTTTT.

The V gene is TRBV27, the J gene TRBJ2-2; the D gene is possibly TRBD2 (6 bases). CDR3 length: 12 amino acids. The germline gives CDR1 MNHEY, CDR2 SMNVEV (reference sequence). Trimming removed 6 bases at V and 5 bases at J, with 7 bases between. The CDR3 loop reads CASRSGTGELFF. CDR3 sequence (DNA): TGTGCCAGCAGGAGCGGGACCGGGGAGCTGTTTTTT.

The chain employs TRBV7-9 and TRBJ2-5; D unresolved. Germline V gives CDR1 SEHNR, CDR2 FQNEAQ (reference sequence). CDR3 length equals 14 residues. V dropped 6 bases and J dropped 2 bases, with 13 bases sitting between them. The CDR3 DNA sequence: TGTGCCAGCAGTCCCTCCCTCCCTCAAGAGACCCAGTACTTC. Residues: CASSPSLPQETQYF.

V usage is TRBV28 and J usage is TRBJ2-7, with TRBD1 matching 7 bases. The germline CDR1 and CDR2 sequences are MDHEN and SYDVKM. This CDR3 comprises 16 residues. The V and J ends lost 4 bases and 0 bases, in that order; junction bases with no gene match: 9. The CDR3: CASSSPDRVLSYEQYF. The DNA of the CDR3 is TGTGCCAGCAGTTCCCCCGACAGGGTACTCTCCTACGAGCAGTACTTC.

The chain carries TRBV13 and TRBJ2-7; 9 bases line up with TRBD2. The V segment lost 4 bases and the J segment 5 bases; nucleotides outside the gene matches: 15. Germline V gene data show CDR1 as PRHDT and CDR2 as FYEKMQ (reference sequence). This CDR3 region has 17 residues. The CDR3 loop reads CASSSKGIAGEVHEQYF. The CDR3 coding sequence is TGTGCCAGCAGCTCAAAAGGGATAGCGGGGGAGGTCCACGAGCAGTACTTC. The full variable domain, with the rest looked up from reference TRBV13 and TRBJ2-7, is AAGVIQSPRHLIKEKRETATLKCYPIPRHDTVYWYQQGPGQDPQFLISFYEKMQSDKGSIPDRFSAQQFSDYHSELNMSSLELGDSALYFCASSSKGIAGEVHEQYFGPGTRLTVT.

The chain recombines TRBV15 with TRBJ1-1; D remains ambiguous. V shed 0 bases and J shed 4 bases, with 6 bases lying between them. Germline lookup yields CDR1 LNHNV and CDR2 YYDKDF (reference sequence). The CDR3 runs to 13 residues. CDR3 in amino acids: CATSRDRVTEAFF. CDR3 nucleotides: TGTGCCACCAGCAGAGATCGTGTCACTGAAGCTTTCTTT.

This rearrangement joins TRBV10-1 to TRBJ2-7, with 12 bases lining up with TRBD2. V lost 6 bases, J lost 2 bases, and 14 bases stayed unmatched. Looked up from germline, CDR1 is WNHNN and CDR2 is SYGVQD (reference sequence). CDR3 length: 18 residues. CDR3 sequence: CASSAGTSGLPGPYEQYF. DNA for the CDR3: TGCGCCAGCAGCGCCGGGACTAGCGGGTTACCTGGGCCCTACGAGCAGTACTTC.

The CDR3 sequence: CASSPFIQRLAGRADTQYF. The DNA of the CDR3 is TGTGCCAGCAGCCCATTTATTCAGCGACTAGCGGGGAGGGCCGATACGCAGTATTTT. The V gene is TRBV7-9, the J gene TRBJ2-3; 11 bases are a match to TRBD2. After removal of 5 bases from V and 6 bases from J, the junction contained 19 bases not matched to a gene. The CDR3 covers 19 residues. CDR1 is SEHNR and CDR2 is FQNEAQ in the germline V gene (reference sequence).

The chain couples TRBV6-1 to TRBJ2-7; D is possibly TRBD2 (5 bases). V lost 0 bases, J lost 3 bases, and 12 bases lay in between. The V gene's germline CDR1 is MNHNS and CDR2 SASEGT. CDR3 length: 15 amino acids. CDR3: CASSEAPWGVYEQYF. The CDR3 bases are TGTGCCAGCAGTGAAGCGCCGTGGGGAGTCTACGAGCAGTACTTC.

The rearrangement uses TRBV27 and TRBJ1-2; D ambiguous. Trimming shortened V by 5 bases and J by 0 bases, and 7 bases separated the two germline ends. The CDR3 is 13 amino acids. The germline V gene has CDR1 MNHEY and CDR2 SMNVEV (reference sequence). CDR3 in DNA: TGTGCCAGCAGTCGTCTTACTAACTATGGCTACACCTTC. Its translation: CASSRLTNYGYTF.

The chain joins TRBV5-6 to TRBJ1-5; D gene uncertain. The CDR3 has 13 amino acids. Germline V lookup: CDR1 SGHDT, CDR2 YYEEEE. V dropped 6 bases and J dropped 9 bases, with 16 bases sitting between them. In DNA, the CDR3 is TGTGCCAGCACTCGTGGGGTTTTAGGGCCCCAGCATTTT. Protein product: CASTRGVLGPQHF.

J is TRBJ2-7 and V is TRBV19; D assignment may be TRBD1 or TRBD2 (5 bases each). V lost 1 base, J lost 2 bases, and 18 bases lay in between. The germline V gene has CDR1 LNHDA and CDR2 SQIVND (reference sequence). The CDR3 consists of 17 residues. CDR3 sequence: CASSIGGTQDYPYEQYF. CDR3 nucleotide sequence: TGTGCCAGTAGTATAGGGGGGACCCAGGATTACCCCTACGAGCAGTACTTC.

A remark on this clone: Additional DNA sequences in this sample encode the identical CDR3. This chain joins TRBV7-9 and TRBJ2-1; D not resolved. The ends were cut back, 3 bases at V and 4 bases at J, with 10 bases in the middle. CDR3 length equals 14 residues. In germline, CDR1 is SEHNR, CDR2 FQNEAQ (reference sequence). DNA of the CDR3: TGTGCCAGCAGCTTGGCAGAAACTTACAATGAGCAGTTCTTC. Amino acid sequence: CASSLAETYNEQFF.

The V gene is TRBV27, the J gene TRBJ2-5; 13 nucleotides align to TRBD2. This CDR3 is 17 amino acids long. Germline V CDR1 and CDR2: MNHEY, SMNVEV (reference sequence). Trimming took 5 bases from V and 5 from J; bases not matched to a gene: 11. The CDR3: CASSPDWTSGSGETQYF. CDR3 sequence (DNA): TGTGCCAGCAGTCCGGACTGGACTAGCGGGAGTGGTGAGACCCAGTACTTC.

The rearrangement links TRBV7-7 to TRBJ2-3; D ambiguous. Trimming stripped 0 bases from V and 6 bases from J, with 1 base between. The CDR3 has 11 amino acids. Germline CDR1 reads SSHAT; CDR2 reads FNYEAQ (reference sequence). CDR3 nucleotides: TGTGCCAGCAGCTTAGCCGATACGCAGTATTTT. As protein: CASSLADTQYF.

V is TRBV19 and J is TRBJ1-1; no definite D call. This CDR3 region has 11 residues. V lost 8 bases and J lost 7, with 11 bases in between. CDR1 and CDR2 (germline): LNHDA, SQIVND (reference sequence). CDR3 DNA sequence: TGTGCCAGTCTCGCAGGTTTTGAAGCTTTCTTT. Its translation is CASLAGFEAFF.

This chain links TRBV13 with TRBJ2-1; maybe TRBD1 (6 bases). The CDR3 covers 16 residues. The V gene lost 1 base and the J gene lost 3 bases, with 13 bases spanning the gap. The germline V gene has CDR1 PRHDT and CDR2 FYEKMQ (reference sequence). CDR3 sequence reads: CASSLDTGKIYNEQFF. Written as DNA, the CDR3 is TGTGCCAGCAGCTTAGACACAGGGAAAATCTACAATGAGCAGTTCTTC.

The gene calls are TRBV11-3 and TRBJ2-7; 9 positions match TRBD2. Germline V gives CDR1 SGHNT, CDR2 YENEEA. The CDR3 has 15 amino acids. After removal of 4 bases from V and 5 bases from J, the junction contained 9 bases not matched to a gene. CDR3 loop: CASSSHGSGGDEQYF. Written as DNA, the CDR3 is TGTGCCAGCAGCTCCCACGGTAGCGGGGGTGACGAGCAGTACTTC.

As DNA, the CDR3 is TGTGCCAGCAGTAATCTTGGTCAGAGCTCCTACGAGCAGTACTTC. It yields the protein CASSNLGQSSYEQYF. V usage is TRBV6-6 and J usage is TRBJ2-7; D gene unclear. V lost 5 bases and J lost 0, with 14 bases in between. CDR1 and CDR2 (germline): MNHNY, SVGAGI (reference sequence). This CDR3 contains 15 residues.